This T cell receptor beta chain emerged from a study of OX40 agonist ivuxolimab in advanced cancers. Study details: Patients were under 90% male with ages roughly 20 to 80, mean approximately 62.

With baseline, cycle 4 day 1, and cycle 7 day 1 as timepoints, blood was sampled. This CDR3 contains 16 residues. Germline loops: CDR1 SEHNR, CDR2 FQNEAQ (reference sequence). Trimming removed 1 base from V and 0 bases from J, with 9 bases in between. Assay: immunoSEQ multiplex PCR; the TCRdb copy retains only in-frame clones and omits some. The sample contains 35,000 to 40,000 clones, over 70% of which appear only once. The source was CD4+ or CD8+ T cells sorted from blood, collected in a trial of the OX40 agonist ivuxolimab. V and J are TRBV7-9 and TRBJ1-4, with D possibly being TRBD1 (6 bases). The clonotype originates from an adult with an advanced solid tumor such as melanoma, head and neck, liver or kidney cancer. This CDR3 reads CASSLVAGATNEKLFF. The CDR3 coding sequence is TGTGCCAGCAGCTTAGTGGCAGGGGCAACTAATGAAAAACTGTTTTTT.